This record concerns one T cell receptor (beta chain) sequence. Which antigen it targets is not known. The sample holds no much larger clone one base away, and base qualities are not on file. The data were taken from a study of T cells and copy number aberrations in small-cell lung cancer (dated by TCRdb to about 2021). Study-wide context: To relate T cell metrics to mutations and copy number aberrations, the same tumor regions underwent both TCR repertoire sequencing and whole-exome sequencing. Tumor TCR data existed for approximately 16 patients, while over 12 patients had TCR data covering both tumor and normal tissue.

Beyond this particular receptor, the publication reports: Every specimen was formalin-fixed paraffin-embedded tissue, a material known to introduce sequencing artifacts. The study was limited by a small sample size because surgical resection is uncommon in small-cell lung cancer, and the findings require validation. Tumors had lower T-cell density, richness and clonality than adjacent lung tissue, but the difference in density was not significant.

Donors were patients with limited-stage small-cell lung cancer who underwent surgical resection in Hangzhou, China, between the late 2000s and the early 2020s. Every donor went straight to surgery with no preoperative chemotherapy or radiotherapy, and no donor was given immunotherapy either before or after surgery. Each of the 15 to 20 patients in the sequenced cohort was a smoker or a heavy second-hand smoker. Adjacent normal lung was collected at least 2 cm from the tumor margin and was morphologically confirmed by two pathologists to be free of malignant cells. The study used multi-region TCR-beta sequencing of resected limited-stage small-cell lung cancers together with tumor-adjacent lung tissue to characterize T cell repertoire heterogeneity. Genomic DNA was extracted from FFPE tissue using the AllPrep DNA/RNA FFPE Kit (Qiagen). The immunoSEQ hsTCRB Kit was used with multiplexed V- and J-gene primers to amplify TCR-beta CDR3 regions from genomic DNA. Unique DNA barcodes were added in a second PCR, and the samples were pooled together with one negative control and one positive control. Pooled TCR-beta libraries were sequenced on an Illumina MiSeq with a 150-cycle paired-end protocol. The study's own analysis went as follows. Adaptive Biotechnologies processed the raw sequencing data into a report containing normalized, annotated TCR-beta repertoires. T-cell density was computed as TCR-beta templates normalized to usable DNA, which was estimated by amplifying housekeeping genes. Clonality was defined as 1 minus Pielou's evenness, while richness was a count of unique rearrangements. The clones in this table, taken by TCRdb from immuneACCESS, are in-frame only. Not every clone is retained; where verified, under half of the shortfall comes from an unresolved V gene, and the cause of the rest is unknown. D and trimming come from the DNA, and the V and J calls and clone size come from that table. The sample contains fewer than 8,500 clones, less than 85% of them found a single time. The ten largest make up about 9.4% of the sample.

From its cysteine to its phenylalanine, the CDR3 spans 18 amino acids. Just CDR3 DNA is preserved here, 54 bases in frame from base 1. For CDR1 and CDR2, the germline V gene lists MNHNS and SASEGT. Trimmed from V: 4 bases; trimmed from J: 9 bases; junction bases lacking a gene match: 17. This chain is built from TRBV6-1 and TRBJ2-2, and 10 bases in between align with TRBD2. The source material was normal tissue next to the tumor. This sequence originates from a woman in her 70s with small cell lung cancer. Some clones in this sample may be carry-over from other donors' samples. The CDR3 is CASSAKEAGGPGARELFF. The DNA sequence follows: TGTGCCAGCAGTGCAAAGGAAGCGGGAGGGCCCGGTGCGAGGGAGCTGTTTTTT.